Below, 27 T cell receptor beta chains from the same sample are listed, as sequenced in a study of CD8+ T cells in alopecia areata. Reverse transcription of extracted RNA yielded cDNA, which provided the sequencing template. Libraries were prepared by immunoSEQ multiplex PCR; TCRdb keeps only in-frame clonotypes and omits some of them. This table has about 200,000 clones, 58% appearing once. Described treatment: oral pan-JAK inhibitor, 5-10 mg twice daily. The sequences come from CD4+ T cells sorted from blood, collected at week 24, from a patient treated with tofacitinib. The receptors come from a human donor with alopecia areata.

The J gene is TRBJ1-2, the V gene TRBV9; 8 nucleotides line up with TRBD1. The germline CDR1 and CDR2 sequences are SGDLS and YYNGEE. The ends lost 4 bases at V and 4 bases at J; junction bases unmatched: 6. The CDR3 extends over 14 amino acids. CDR3 in amino acids: CASSPGQGSYGYTF. The CDR3 DNA sequence: TGTGCCAGCAGCCCAGGACAGGGTAGCTATGGCTACACCTTC.

The J gene is TRBJ1-2, the V gene TRBV7-2; D is undetermined. With 2 bases removed from V and 6 bases from J, the gap between germline ends came to 19 bases. The germline V gene has CDR1 SGHTA and CDR2 FQGNSA. CDR3 size: 16 residues. CDR3 in amino acids: CASSLRPEGKGDGYTF. CDR3 nucleotides: TGTGCCAGCAGCTTACGCCCCGAGGGAAAGGGTGATGGCTACACCTTC. Complete variable domain (other parts from reference TRBV7-2 and TRBJ1-2): GAGVSQSPSNKVTEKGKDVELRCDPISGHTALYWYRQSLGQGLEFLIYFQGNSAPDKSGLPSDRFSAERTGGSVSTLTIQRTQQEDSAVYLCASSLRPEGKGDGYTFGSGTRLTVV.

This sequence joins TRBV15 and TRBJ1-5; no clear D. The CDR3 sequence is 15 residues long. Trimming left V 0 bases short and J 6 bases short, with 12 bases between. Germline V CDR1 and CDR2: LNHNV, YYDKDF (reference sequence). CDR3 coding DNA: TGTGCCACCAGCAGAGATATGGAGCAGCGTCAGCCCCAGCATTTT. Protein: CATSRDMEQRQPQHF.

This chain uses TRBV7-8 with TRBJ2-7; the match to TRBD2 covers 9 bases. This CDR3 comprises 15 residues. The V gene end was trimmed by 5 bases and the J gene end by 2 bases; junction bases not matched to a gene: 7. CDR1 SGHVS and CDR2 FQNEAQ come from the germline V gene. Written as DNA, the CDR3 is TGTGCCAGCAGCCAACGACTAGCGGCAACCTACGAGCAGTACTTC. Translated, it gives CASSQRLAATYEQYF.

The chain has TRBV2 and TRBJ2-5, with 8 bases that match TRBD2. There are 14 residues in the CDR3. V was clipped by 10 bases and J by 5 bases; unmatched bases: 12. Germline V gene lookup returns CDR1 SNHLY and CDR2 FYNNEI. CDR3 region: CATETGGEGETQYF. For the CDR3, the DNA is TGTGCCACCGAGACGGGGGGGGAAGGGGAGACCCAGTACTTC.

This clone has just one count. The chain carries TRBV30 and TRBJ2-7; 11 bases map to TRBD2. Germline assignment: CDR1 GTSNPN and CDR2 SVGIG (reference sequence). This CDR3 is 15 amino acids long. V lost 4 bases, J lost 3 bases, and 8 bases stayed unmatched. The CDR3 spells CAWIRTSGGYYEQYF. The CDR3 DNA reads TGTGCCTGGATAAGAACTAGCGGGGGTTACTACGAGCAGTACTTC.

In its sample, this clone was seen a few times. V and J are TRBV7-3 and TRBJ2-1; D not certain. Germline-derived CDR1 and CDR2 are SGHTA and FQGTGA. The CDR3 consists of 14 residues. V was clipped by 3 bases and J by 5 bases, with 11 bases between them. CDR3 in amino acids: CASSFGSGNNEQFF. CDR3 DNA sequence: TGTGCCAGCAGCTTCGGGTCGGGTAACAATGAGCAGTTCTTC.

V usage is TRBV28 and J usage is TRBJ2-1; perhaps TRBD2 as D (7 bases). From germline, CDR1 is MDHEN and CDR2 SYDVKM. The CDR3 contains 13 residues. V dropped 4 bases and J dropped 12 bases, with 16 bases sitting between them. The CDR3 loop reads CASSSGGRHRQFF. The CDR3 DNA is TGTGCCAGCAGTTCGGGGGGCCGACATCGGCAGTTCTTC.

This clone was detected a few times. The chain carries TRBV9 and TRBJ1-2; D is unresolved. From germline, CDR1 is SGDLS and CDR2 YYNGEE. V lost 0 bases and J 8 bases, leaving 8 bases between the germline ends. The CDR3 loop spans 12 amino acids. CDR3 DNA sequence: TGTGCCAGCAGCGTAGGCTGGGGAGGCTACACCTTC. This translates into CASSVGWGGYTF.

The rearrangement links TRBV4-3 to TRBJ2-4; D perhaps matches TRBD1 (5 bases). The CDR3 is 11 residues long. Germline assignment: CDR1 LGHNA and CDR2 YSLEER. With 3 bases removed from V and 9 bases from J, the gap between germline ends came to 6 bases. The CDR3 spells CASSHQGIQYF. DNA of the CDR3: TGCGCCAGCAGCCATCAGGGCATTCAGTACTTC.

The chain carries TRBV18 and TRBJ1-2, with TRBD1 matching 10 bases. The CDR3 contains 12 residues. V was clipped by 5 bases and J by 6 bases; unmatched bases: 0. Germline V gene data show CDR1 as KGHSH and CDR2 as LQKENI. Here the CDR3 DNA reads TGTGCCAGCTCAGGGACAGGGGATGGCTACACCTTC. This codes for CASSGTGDGYTF.

The chain has TRBV7-2 and TRBJ2-6; 14 positions agree with TRBD2. The CDR3 is 14 amino acids. V trimming: 5 bases; J trimming: 12 bases; junction bases outside the gene matches: 3. Germline CDR1 reads SGHTA; CDR2 reads FQGNSA. For the CDR3, the DNA is TGTGCCAGCAGCGTGGGACTAGCGGGGGCCGTCCTGACTTTC. Residues: CASSVGLAGAVLTF.

The chain joins TRBV5-6 to TRBJ2-5, with D maybe TRBD2 (6 bases). CDR1 is SGHDT and CDR2 is YYEEEE in the germline V gene. Trimming left V 4 bases short and J 1 base short, with 11 bases between. CDR3 size: 14 residues. The CDR3 nucleotides read TGTGCCAGCAGCAGTGGACTACCCCAAGAGACCCAGTACTTC. Amino acids: CASSSGLPQETQYF.

This chain's CDR3 is CASSLFVNTEAFF. In nucleotides, the CDR3 is TGTGCCAGCAGCTTGTTCGTCAACACTGAAGCTTTCTTT. V and J are TRBV5-6 and TRBJ1-1; no firm D call. The CDR3 is made up of 13 amino acids. CDR1 and CDR2 (germline): SGHDT, YYEEEE. V lost 1 base to trimming and J lost 2 bases, with 6 bases between them.

The chain links TRBV30 to TRBJ1-2; the D is unclear. Between the trimmed V and J ends, which lost 0 bases and 7 bases, there was a span of 6 bases. CDR1 is GTSNPN, CDR2 SVGIG, per germline (reference sequence). This CDR3 is 11 amino acids long. CDR3 region: CAWSVAGGYTF. Written as DNA, the CDR3 is TGTGCCTGGAGTGTGGCTGGTGGCTACACCTTC.

The J gene is TRBJ2-1, the V gene TRBV4-3, with 10 bases matching TRBD2. The CDR3 has 16 residues. V lost 3 bases, J lost 7 bases, and 9 bases stayed unmatched. Germline CDR1 reads LGHNA; CDR2 reads YSLEER. Here the CDR3 reads CASSQMGGLARNEQFF. The CDR3, as DNA: TGCGCCAGCAGCCAGATGGGGGGACTAGCGCGGAATGAGCAGTTCTTC.

J is TRBJ2-3 and V is TRBV18; TRBD2 matches at 8 bases. Germline V lookup: CDR1 KGHSH, CDR2 LQKENI. CDR3 length: 15 amino acids. Unmatched junction bases numbered 8, after V lost 8 bases and J lost 1 base. Here the CDR3 DNA reads TGTGCCAGCACCCACGGGGGGGCGGGCACAGATACGCAGTATTTT. Protein sequence: CASTHGGAGTDTQYF. Filled out from reference TRBV18 and TRBJ2-3, the complete variable domain reads NAGVMQNPRHLVRRRGQEARLRCSPMKGHSHVYWYRQLPEEGLKFMVYLQKENIIDESGMPKERFSAEFPKEGPSILRIQQVVRGDSAAYFCASTHGGAGTDTQYFGPGTRLTVL.

This clone was picked up a small number of times. This chain joins TRBV29-1 and TRBJ2-5; unclear D gene. Trimming stripped 4 bases from V and 2 bases from J, with 8 bases between. The CDR3 is 12 residues long. CDR1 and CDR2 (germline): SQVTM, ANQGSEA. CDR3 amino acids: CSVGSQQETQYF. The DNA of the CDR3 is TGCAGCGTTGGATCGCAGCAAGAGACCCAGTACTTC.

The chain uses TRBV23-1 and TRBJ1-5, with 7 bases identical to TRBD1. TRBV23-1 qualifies as an ORF whose function is uncertain. V lost 4 bases to trimming and J lost 4 bases; unmatched junction nucleotides: 7. This CDR3 has 15 amino acids. CDR3 DNA: TGCGCCAGCAGTCGAAGCAGGGGGTGTAATCAGCCCCAGCATTTT. Encoded protein: CASSRSRGCNQPQHF.

V usage is TRBV18 and J usage is TRBJ1-1, with TRBD1 matching 7 bases. CDR3 size: 15 residues. J was trimmed by 1 base and V by 3 bases; bases with no gene match: 5. The germline gives CDR1 KGHSH, CDR2 LQKENI. The CDR3 DNA follows: TGTGCCAGCTCACCGCAGGGGGTCCCGAACACTGAAGCTTTCTTT. Translating gives CASSPQGVPNTEAFF.

Here the CDR3 DNA reads TGCGCCAGCGGAAAAACTGACAGGGAAGCCGGGGAGCTGTTTTTT. It encodes CASGKTDREAGELFF. The chain uses TRBV5-1 and TRBJ2-2; 7 bases are shared with TRBD1. CDR3 size: 15 residues. J was trimmed by 6 bases and V by 7 bases; bases with no gene match: 12. CDR1 and CDR2 (germline): SGHRS, YFSETQ.

The chain combines TRBV7-2 with TRBJ2-1, with 13 positions matching TRBD2. Looked up from germline, CDR1 is SGHTA and CDR2 is FQGNSA. This CDR3 region has 17 residues. V was clipped by 4 bases and J by 6 bases; unmatched bases: 9. CDR3 sequence: CASSWTSGLAGRNEQFF. The CDR3 region has the DNA TGTGCCAGCAGCTGGACTTCGGGACTAGCGGGACGCAATGAGCAGTTCTTC.

This clone showed up just a few times. The V gene is TRBV28, the J gene TRBJ2-5; TRBD2 aligns across 10 bases. The CDR3 totals 16 residues. V was clipped by 3 bases and J by 1 base; unmatched bases: 5. Looked up from germline, CDR1 is MDHEN and CDR2 is SYDVKM. The CDR3 DNA is TGTGCCAGCAGTTTCTGGACTAGCGGAACCCAAGAGACCCAGTACTTC. This translates into CASSFWTSGTQETQYF. The whole variable domain, filled in from reference TRBV28 and TRBJ2-5, reads DVKVTQSSRYLVKRTGEKVFLECVQDMDHENMFWYRQDPGLGLRLIYFSYDVKMKEKGDIPEGYSVSREKKERFSLILESASTNQTSMYLCASSFWTSGTQETQYFGPGTRLLVL.

This clone was recorded at least ten times. This chain joins TRBV7-9 and TRBJ1-2; TRBD1 matches at 7 bases. J was trimmed by 4 bases and V by 5 bases; bases with no gene match: 7. The CDR3 spans 14 residues. The germline V gene encodes CDR1 SEHNR and CDR2 FQNEAQ (reference sequence). CDR3 DNA sequence: TGTGCCAGCAGCCGAAGGGACAGCCCCTATGGCTACACCTTC. Translated: CASSRRDSPYGYTF.

This clone was observed once. The gene calls are TRBV29-1 and TRBJ2-5, with TRBD2 matching 7 bases. Trimming at V came to 2 bases and at J to 2 bases, leaving 14 bases not matched to a gene. Per the germline V gene, CDR1 is SQVTM and CDR2 is ANQGSEA. CDR3 length: 17 amino acids. The CDR3 region is CSVEILRVAGWQETQYF. In DNA, the CDR3 is TGCAGCGTTGAAATATTGAGGGTAGCGGGTTGGCAAGAGACCCAGTACTTC.

The chain couples TRBV9 to TRBJ2-7; D tentatively reads TRBD1 or TRBD2 (6 bases each). This CDR3 region has 15 residues. CDR1 is SGDLS and CDR2 is YYNGEE in the germline V gene. Trimming removed 4 bases from V and 0 bases from J, with 14 bases in between. CDR3 in amino acids: CASSSGAANSYEQYF. The CDR3 coding sequence is TGTGCCAGCAGCTCGGGGGCGGCGAACTCCTACGAGCAGTACTTC.

A few counts support this clone. The chain has TRBV29-1 and TRBJ2-7; no reliable D call. Trimming took off 4 bases at V and 3 bases at J, with 19 bases between the two ends. This CDR3 comprises 15 residues. The V gene's germline CDR1 is SQVTM and CDR2 ANQGSEA. This chain's CDR3 is CSVALATEKFYEQYF. The CDR3 DNA follows: TGCAGCGTTGCCCTCGCGACGGAAAAATTCTACGAGCAGTACTTC.